The TCR beta chain described here comes from a study of cytomegalovirus exposure and HLA in healthy donors. Study-wide results and caveats: A few chains tied to CMV proved CMV antigen-specific in vitro.

Libraries were prepared by immunoSEQ multiplex PCR; TCRdb keeps only in-frame clonotypes and omits some of them. There are around 95,000 clones in the sample; 85% occur only once, and 20% to 25% lies in the top ten. The germline gives CDR1 KGHSH, CDR2 LQKENI. The CDR3 runs 16 residues. V was clipped by 2 bases and J by 0 bases, with 12 bases between them. A word on this clone: Its specificity is not known.

This chain links TRBV18 with TRBJ2-3; perhaps TRBD1 as D (6 bases). The sample comprised PBMCs. The TCR sequence derives from a young man in good health and CMV-seropositive. CDR3 sequence (DNA): TGTGCCAGCTCACCATACAGGGCCGTAAGCACAGATACGCAGTATTTT. Protein product: CASSPYRAVSTDTQYF.